This TCR beta chain was documented in a study of early T cells in non-severe SARS-CoV-2 infection. Trimming stripped 4 bases from V and 0 bases from J, with 4 bases between. Looked up from germline, CDR1 is MNHEY and CDR2 is SVGAGI. The CDR3 contains 12 residues. This clonotype was detected ten times or more. A much larger clone differs by one base, so this may be a read error. The protocol attached unique molecular identifiers to individual cDNA molecules. TCRdb re-called the 5' RACE reads with MiXCR, one entry per CDR3 protein. The table lists 80,000 to 95,000 distinct CDR3 sequences, 16% of them singletons, with approximately 5.1% in the top ten.

Sequencing used whole blood, obtained at baseline. This chain connects TRBV6-5 to TRBJ2-7, with D hard to call. This TCR came from an adult who was a healthcare worker with PCR-confirmed SARS-CoV-2 infection or an uninfected control (not recorded which). The CDR3 spells CASSSNSYEQYF. DNA for the CDR3: TGTGCCAGCAGTTCCAACTCCTACGAGCAGTACTTC.